These 2 T cell receptor beta chains share one sample of origin, sequenced in a study of T cell responses to AZD1222 COVID-19 vaccine. The data were produced by immunoSEQ multiplex PCR, yet TCRdb's version contains in-frame clones alone and is incomplete. The data contain roughly 180,000 clones, more than 85% of them singletons. Source: peripheral blood, taken 28 days after the second AZD1222 dose. The source is an adult who received the AZD1222 COVID-19 vaccine.

The V call is TRBV12-3 or TRBV12-4, the J call TRBJ2-3; no clear D. The germline V and J ends were trimmed by 5 bases and 4 bases, with 7 bases remaining between them. The CDR3 is 12 residues long. The DNA for the CDR3 is TGTGCCAGCAGTCGACCAGCAGATACGCAGTATTTT. It codes for CASSRPADTQYF.

This clone was counted a single time. The rearrangement uses TRBV5-8 and TRBJ1-4; 8 nucleotides align to TRBD1. Germline lookup yields CDR1 SGHTS and CDR2 YDEGEE. The CDR3 consists of 17 residues. Germline trimming cut 0 bases from V and 0 bases from J; bases unmatched to any gene: 4. CDR3 sequence (DNA): TGTGCCAGCAGCTTGGGACAGGGGCCTGCAACTAATGAAAAACTGTTTTTT. This sequence encodes CASSLGQGPATNEKLFF.